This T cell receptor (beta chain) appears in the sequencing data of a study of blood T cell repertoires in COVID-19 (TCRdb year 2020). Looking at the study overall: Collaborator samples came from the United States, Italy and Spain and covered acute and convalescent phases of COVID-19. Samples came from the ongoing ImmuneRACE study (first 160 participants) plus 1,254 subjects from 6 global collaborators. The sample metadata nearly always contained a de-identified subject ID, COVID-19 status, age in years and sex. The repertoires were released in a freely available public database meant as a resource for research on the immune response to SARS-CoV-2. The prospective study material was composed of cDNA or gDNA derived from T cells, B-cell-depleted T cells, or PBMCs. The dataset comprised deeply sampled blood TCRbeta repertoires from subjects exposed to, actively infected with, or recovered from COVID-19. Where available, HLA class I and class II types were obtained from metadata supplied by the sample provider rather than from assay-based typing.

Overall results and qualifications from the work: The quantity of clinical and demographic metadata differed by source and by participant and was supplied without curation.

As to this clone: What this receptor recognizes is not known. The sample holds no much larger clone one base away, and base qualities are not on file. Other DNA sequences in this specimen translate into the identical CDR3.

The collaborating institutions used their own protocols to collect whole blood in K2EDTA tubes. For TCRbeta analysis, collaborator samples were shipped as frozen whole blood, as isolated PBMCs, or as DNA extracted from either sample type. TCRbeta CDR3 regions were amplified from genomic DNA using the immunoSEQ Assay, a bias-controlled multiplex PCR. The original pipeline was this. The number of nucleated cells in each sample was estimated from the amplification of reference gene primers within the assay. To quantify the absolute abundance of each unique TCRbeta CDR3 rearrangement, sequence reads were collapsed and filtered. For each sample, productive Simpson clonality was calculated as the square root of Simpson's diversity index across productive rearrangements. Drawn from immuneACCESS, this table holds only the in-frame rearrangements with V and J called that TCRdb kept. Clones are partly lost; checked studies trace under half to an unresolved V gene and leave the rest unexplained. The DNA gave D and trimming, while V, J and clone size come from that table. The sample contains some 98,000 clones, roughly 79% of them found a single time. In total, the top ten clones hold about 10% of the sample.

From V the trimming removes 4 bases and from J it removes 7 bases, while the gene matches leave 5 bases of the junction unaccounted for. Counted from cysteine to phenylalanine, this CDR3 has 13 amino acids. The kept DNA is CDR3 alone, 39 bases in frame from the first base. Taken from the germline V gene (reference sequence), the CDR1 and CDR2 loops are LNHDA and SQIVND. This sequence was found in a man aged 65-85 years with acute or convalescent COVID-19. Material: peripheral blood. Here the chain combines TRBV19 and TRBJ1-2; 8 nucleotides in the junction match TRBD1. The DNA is TGTGCCAGTAGTACAGGGGGCGGTGGTGGCTACACCTTC. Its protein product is CASSTGGGGGYTF.